Sequencing of this T cell receptor beta chain was carried out in a study of vaccination and CD4 T cells after COVID-19. The V end lost 1 base, the J end lost 2 bases, and 9 bases lay between the germline ends. CDR3 length equals 14 residues. In germline, CDR1 is SGHVS, CDR2 FNYEAQ. Note on this clonotype: Its antigen is as yet unknown.

TCRdb called the PCR reads again in MiXCR, with one record for every CDR3 protein. The sample shows approximately 19,000 distinct CDR3 sequences, roughly 63% of them seen only once. Study-level findings and limits: The median proportion of reactive clones detected only post-vaccination in convalescent patients was 85% to 90%. Median reactive clonotypes, those recognizing SARS-CoV-2, rose from about 22 to 38, not significantly. Within convalescent individuals, 304 out of 307 vaccine-specific clones proved to be spike mono-reactive.

There were positive PCR dates ranging from March to December 2020, all predating US Alpha, Beta and Delta variants. This material consisted of CD4+ T cells from blood, taken after SARS-CoV-2 vaccination. The TCR sequence derives from a human donor who had recovered from COVID-19. The V gene is TRBV7-6, the J gene TRBJ2-7, with D perhaps TRBD2 (6 bases). CDR3 in amino acids: CASSLGQRAYEQYF. In nucleotides, the CDR3 is TGTGCCAGCAGCTTAGGCCAGCGGGCCTACGAGCAGTACTTC.